This TCR beta chain was captured by sequencing in a study of T cell responses to AZD1222 COVID-19 vaccine. Clones were sequenced by immunoSEQ multiplex PCR, and TCRdb holds only the in-frame ones, with some missing. The top ten clones hold about 5.8% of a sample with tens of thousands of clones, around 82% of them seen once. The germline V gene has CDR1 LGHDT and CDR2 YNNKEL (reference sequence). V lost 1 base, J lost 5 bases, and 15 bases lay in between. CDR3 length: 15 residues. The chain carries TRBV3-1 (or the pseudogene TRBV3-2) and TRBJ2-7, with D tentatively TRBD1 or TRBD2 (5 bases each). The source was peripheral blood, collected on day 0 of AZD1222 vaccination. The sequence was collected from an adult in good health. This CDR3 is CASSQGSGPRNEQYF. The CDR3 bases are TGTGCCAGCAGCCAAGGTTCGGGGCCTAGGAACGAGCAGTACTTC.